This T cell receptor (beta chain) originates from a study of T cells after yellow fever vaccination. Overall study: Those fractions that held only low numbers of cells were prepared using the SMART-Seq v4 Ultra Low Input RNA kit.

V was shortened by 1 base and J by 1 base, with 10 bases between the two germline ends. This CDR3 is built from 15 residues. In germline, CDR1 is DFQATT, CDR2 SNEGSKA (reference sequence). In this sample, this clonotype turned up many times. TCRdb itself ran the 5' RACE reads through MiXCR, one entry per CDR3 protein. Of around 47,000 distinct CDR3 sequences in the sample, 6.8% are singletons; the top ten hold approximately 15%. J is TRBJ2-2 and V is TRBV20-1; D remains unclear. This clonotype was obtained from a man younger than 40 who received the YFV17D yellow fever vaccine. The sequencing here drew on CD8+ T cells not binding an NS4B(214-222) dextramer, sorted from PBMCs, taken 45 days after the yellow fever booster vaccination. CDR3: CSARVNPENTGELFF. Written as DNA, the CDR3 is TGCAGTGCTAGAGTTAACCCCGAGAACACCGGGGAGCTGTTTTTT.